This TCR beta chain derives from a study of T cells expressing NK-cell markers. Study background: The TCR beta repertoires were obtained from sorted CD3+CD56+NKG2C+, CD3+CD56+NKG2C- and CD3+CD56-NKG2C+ T cells. Study-wide findings and caveats: Whether the expanded NKG2C+ T cell clones recognized HCMV remained unclear. Researchers report these clonotypes also headed the CD3+CD56-NKG2C+ fraction in four donors.

With UMIs, 5'RACE template switching was used to make TCR beta cDNA. TCRdb reprocessed the 5' RACE reads and stores each CDR3 protein as one record, lacking DNA. This sample contains about 390,000 distinct CDR3 sequences. CDR3 size: 14 residues. In germline, CDR1 is SGHRS, CDR2 YFSETQ. In regard to this clonotype: What it binds is unknown.

What was sequenced was blood T cells: a sorted CD56 or NKG2C T cell subset, CD4+ or CD8+ T cells, or bulk PBMC T cells (not recorded which). The gene calls are TRBV5-1 and TRBJ1-4; there is no DNA to check the TCRdb D call of TRBD1. This clonotype originated in a woman in her fifties or sixties in good health. CDR3: CASSFGGLDEKLFF.